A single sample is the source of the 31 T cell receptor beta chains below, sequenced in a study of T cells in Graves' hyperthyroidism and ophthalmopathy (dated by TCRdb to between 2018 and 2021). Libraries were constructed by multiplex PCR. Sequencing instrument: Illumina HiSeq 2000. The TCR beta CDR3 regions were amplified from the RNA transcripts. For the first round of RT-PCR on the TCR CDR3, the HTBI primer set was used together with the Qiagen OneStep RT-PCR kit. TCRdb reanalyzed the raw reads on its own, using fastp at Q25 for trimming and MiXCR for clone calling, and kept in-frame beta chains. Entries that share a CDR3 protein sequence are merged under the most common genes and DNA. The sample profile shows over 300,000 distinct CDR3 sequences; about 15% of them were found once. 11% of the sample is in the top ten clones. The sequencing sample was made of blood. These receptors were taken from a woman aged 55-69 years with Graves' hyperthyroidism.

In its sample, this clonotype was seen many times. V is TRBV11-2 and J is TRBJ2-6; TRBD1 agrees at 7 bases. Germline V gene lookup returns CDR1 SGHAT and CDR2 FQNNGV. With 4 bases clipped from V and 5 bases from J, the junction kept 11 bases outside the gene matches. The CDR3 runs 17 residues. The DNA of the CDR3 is TGTGCCAGCAGCTCCTTACTAAGGGGGCGCAGGGCCAACGTCCTGACTTTC. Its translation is CASSSLLRGRRANVLTF.

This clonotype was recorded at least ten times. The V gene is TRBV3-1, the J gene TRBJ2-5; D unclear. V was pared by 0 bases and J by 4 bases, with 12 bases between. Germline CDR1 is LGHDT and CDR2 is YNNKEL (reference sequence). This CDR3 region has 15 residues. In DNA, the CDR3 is TGTGCCAGCAGCCAAGATATTCTGGCGAGAGAGACCCAGTACTTC. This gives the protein CASSQDILARETQYF.

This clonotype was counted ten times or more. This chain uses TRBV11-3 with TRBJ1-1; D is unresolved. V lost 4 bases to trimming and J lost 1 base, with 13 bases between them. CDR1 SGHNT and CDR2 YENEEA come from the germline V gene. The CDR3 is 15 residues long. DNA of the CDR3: TGTGCCAGCAGCTCCTACAACGACCCGAACACTGAAGCTTTCTTT. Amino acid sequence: CASSSYNDPNTEAFF.

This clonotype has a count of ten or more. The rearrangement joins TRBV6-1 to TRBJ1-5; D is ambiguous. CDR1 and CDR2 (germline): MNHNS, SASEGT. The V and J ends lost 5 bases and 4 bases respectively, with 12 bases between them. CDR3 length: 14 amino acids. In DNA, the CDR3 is TGTGCCAGCAGTCGCAGTCCCGAAAATCAGCCCCAGCATTTT. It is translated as CASSRSPENQPQHF.

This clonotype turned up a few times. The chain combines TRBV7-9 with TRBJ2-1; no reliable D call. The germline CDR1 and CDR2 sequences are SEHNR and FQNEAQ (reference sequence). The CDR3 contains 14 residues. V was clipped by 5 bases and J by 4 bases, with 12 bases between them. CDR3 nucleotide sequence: TGTGCCAGCAGCCAGGCCTACCTATACAATGAGCAGTTCTTC. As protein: CASSQAYLYNEQFF.

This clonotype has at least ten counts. CDR3 sequence reads: CASSSGRGTMNTEAFF. CDR3 nucleotide sequence: TGCGCCAGCAGCTCGGGACGAGGAACCATGAACACTGAAGCTTTCTTT. The chain is built from TRBV5-1 and TRBJ1-1; D possibly corresponds to TRBD1 (5 bases). Germline values: CDR1 SGHRS, CDR2 YFSETQ. This CDR3 comprises 16 residues. V was clipped by 3 bases and J by 0 bases, with 15 bases between them.

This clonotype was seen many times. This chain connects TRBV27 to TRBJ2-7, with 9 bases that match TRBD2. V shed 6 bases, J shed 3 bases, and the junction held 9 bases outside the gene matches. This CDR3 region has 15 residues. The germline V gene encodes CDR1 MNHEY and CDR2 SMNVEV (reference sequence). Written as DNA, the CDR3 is TGTGCCAGCAGCCCAAGGGCGGGGGGGCTCTACGAGCAGTACTTC. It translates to CASSPRAGGLYEQYF.

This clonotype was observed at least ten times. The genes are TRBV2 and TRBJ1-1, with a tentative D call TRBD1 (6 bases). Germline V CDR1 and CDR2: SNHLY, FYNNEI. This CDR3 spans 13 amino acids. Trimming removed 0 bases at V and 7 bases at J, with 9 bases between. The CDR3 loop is CASSEAEDSEAFF. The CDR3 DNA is TGTGCCAGCAGTGAAGCGGAGGACAGTGAAGCTTTCTTT.

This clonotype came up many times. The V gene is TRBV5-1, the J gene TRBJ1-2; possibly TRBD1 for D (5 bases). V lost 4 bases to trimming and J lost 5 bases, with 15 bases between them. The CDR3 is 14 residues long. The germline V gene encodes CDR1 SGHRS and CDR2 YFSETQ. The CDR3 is CASSGPGRQYGYTF. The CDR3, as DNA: TGCGCCAGCAGCGGGCCGGGGCGGCAATATGGCTACACCTTC. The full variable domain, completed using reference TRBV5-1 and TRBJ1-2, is KAGVTQTPRYLIKTRGQQVTLSCSPISGHRSVSWYQQTPGQGLQFLFEYFSETQRNKGNFPGRFSGRQFSNSRSEMNVSTLELGDSALYLCASSGPGRQYGYTFGSGTRLTVV.

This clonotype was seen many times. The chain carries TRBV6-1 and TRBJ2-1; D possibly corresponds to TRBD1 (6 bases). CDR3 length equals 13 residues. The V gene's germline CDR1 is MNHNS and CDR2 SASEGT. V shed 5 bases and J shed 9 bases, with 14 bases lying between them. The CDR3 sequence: CASSFPTGREQFF. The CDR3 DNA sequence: TGTGCCAGCAGTTTTCCGACAGGTCGTGAGCAGTTCTTC.

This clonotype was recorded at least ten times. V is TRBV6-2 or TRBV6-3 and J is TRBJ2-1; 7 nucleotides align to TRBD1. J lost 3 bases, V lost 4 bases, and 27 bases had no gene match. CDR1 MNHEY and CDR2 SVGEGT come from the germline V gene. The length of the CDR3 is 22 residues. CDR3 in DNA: TGTGCCAGCAGTTCGACTAAGACAGGGTTTCCCTCTGGGCACGGTTTCTACAATGAGCAGTTCTTC. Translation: CASSSTKTGFPSGHGFYNEQFF.

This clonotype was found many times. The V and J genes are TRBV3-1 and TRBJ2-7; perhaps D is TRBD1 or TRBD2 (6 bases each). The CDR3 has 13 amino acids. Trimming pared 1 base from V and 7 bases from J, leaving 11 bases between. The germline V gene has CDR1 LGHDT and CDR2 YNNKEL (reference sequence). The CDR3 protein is CASSQVRGREQYF. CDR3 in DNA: TGTGCCAGCAGCCAAGTTCGGGGGCGGGAGCAGTACTTC.

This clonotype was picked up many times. This chain's CDR3 is CASSQSGSGRLQETQYF. The CDR3 DNA sequence: TGTGCCAGCAGCCAAAGTGGAAGCGGGAGGCTCCAAGAGACCCAGTACTTC. The chain carries TRBV4-2 and TRBJ2-5; the match to TRBD2 covers 9 bases. Germline CDR1 reads LGHNA; CDR2 reads YNFKEQ. With 2 bases clipped from V and 1 base from J, the junction kept 8 bases outside the gene matches. The CDR3 sequence is 17 residues long.

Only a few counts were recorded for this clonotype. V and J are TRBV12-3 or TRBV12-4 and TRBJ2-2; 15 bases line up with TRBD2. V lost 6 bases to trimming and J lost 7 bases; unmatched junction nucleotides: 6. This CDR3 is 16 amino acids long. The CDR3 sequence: CASSLGLAGGNGELFF. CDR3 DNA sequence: TGTGCCAGCAGCCTGGGACTAGCGGGAGGAAACGGGGAGCTGTTTTTT.

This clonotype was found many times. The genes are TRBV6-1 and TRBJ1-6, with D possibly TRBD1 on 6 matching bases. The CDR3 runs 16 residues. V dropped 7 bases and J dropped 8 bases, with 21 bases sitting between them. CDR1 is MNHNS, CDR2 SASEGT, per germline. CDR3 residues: CASMRLGVGAYSPLHF. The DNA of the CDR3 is TGTGCCAGCATGAGACTGGGGGTGGGGGCATATTCACCCCTCCACTTT.

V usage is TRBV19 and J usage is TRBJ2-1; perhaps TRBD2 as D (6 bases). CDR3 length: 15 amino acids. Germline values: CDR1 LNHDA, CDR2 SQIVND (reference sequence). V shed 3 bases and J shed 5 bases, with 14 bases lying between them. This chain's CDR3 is CASSMVMAGNNEQFF. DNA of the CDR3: TGTGCCAGTAGTATGGTTATGGCGGGGAACAATGAGCAGTTCTTC.

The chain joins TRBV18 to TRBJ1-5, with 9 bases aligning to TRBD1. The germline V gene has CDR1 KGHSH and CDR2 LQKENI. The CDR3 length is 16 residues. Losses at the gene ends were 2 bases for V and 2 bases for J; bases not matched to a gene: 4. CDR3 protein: CASSPTDRGGNQPQHF. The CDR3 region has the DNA TGTGCCAGCTCACCAACGGACAGGGGTGGCAATCAGCCCCAGCATTTT.

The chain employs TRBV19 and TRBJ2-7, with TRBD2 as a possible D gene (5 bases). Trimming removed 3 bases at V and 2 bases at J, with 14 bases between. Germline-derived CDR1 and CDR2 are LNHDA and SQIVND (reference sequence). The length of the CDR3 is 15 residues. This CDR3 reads CASSIELAATYEQYF. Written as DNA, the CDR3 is TGTGCCAGTAGTATCGAGCTAGCCGCCACCTACGAGCAGTACTTC.

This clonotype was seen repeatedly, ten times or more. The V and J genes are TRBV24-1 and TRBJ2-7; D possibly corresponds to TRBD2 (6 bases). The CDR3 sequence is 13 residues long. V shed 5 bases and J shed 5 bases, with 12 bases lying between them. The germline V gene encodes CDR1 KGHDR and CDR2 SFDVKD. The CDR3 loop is CATSAWGGNEQYF. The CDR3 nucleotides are TGTGCCACCAGTGCTTGGGGCGGGAACGAGCAGTACTTC.

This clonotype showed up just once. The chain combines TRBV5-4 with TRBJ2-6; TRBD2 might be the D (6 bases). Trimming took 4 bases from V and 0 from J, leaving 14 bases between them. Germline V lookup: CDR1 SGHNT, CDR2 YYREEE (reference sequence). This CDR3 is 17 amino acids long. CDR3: CASSRTGLSSGANVLTF. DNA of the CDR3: TGTGCCAGCAGCCGGACGGGACTGAGCTCTGGGGCCAACGTCCTGACTTTC.

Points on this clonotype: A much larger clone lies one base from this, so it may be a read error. CDR3 nucleotide sequence: TGTGCCAGCAGCCTGGCGTGGAGTGCTAGTTCTCGGTATTTT. Its protein is CASSLAWSASSRYF. The V and J genes are TRBV12-3 or TRBV12-4 and TRBJ2-3; D unresolved. V shed 6 bases and J shed 14 bases, with 24 bases lying between them. This CDR3 has 14 residues.

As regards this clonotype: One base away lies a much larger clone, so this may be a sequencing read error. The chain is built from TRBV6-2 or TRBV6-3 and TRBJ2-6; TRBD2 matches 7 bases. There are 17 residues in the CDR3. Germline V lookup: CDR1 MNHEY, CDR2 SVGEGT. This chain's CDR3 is CASSYSPGRAGANVPTF. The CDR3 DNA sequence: TGTGCCAGCAGTTATTCCCCGGGGAGGGCTGGGGCCAACGTCCCGACTTTC.

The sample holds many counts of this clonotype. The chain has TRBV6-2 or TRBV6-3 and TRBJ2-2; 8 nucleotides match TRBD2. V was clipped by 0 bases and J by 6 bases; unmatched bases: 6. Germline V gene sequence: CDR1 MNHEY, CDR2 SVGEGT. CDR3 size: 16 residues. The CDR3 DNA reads TGTGCCAGCAGTTACTCGAAGACTAGCGACCCCGGGGAGCTGTTTTTT. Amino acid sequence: CASSYSKTSDPGELFF.

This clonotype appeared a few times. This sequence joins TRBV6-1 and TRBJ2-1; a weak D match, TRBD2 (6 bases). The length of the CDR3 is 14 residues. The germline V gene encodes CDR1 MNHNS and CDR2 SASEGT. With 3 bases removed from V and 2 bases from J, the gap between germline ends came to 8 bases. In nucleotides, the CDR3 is TGTGCCAGCAGTGACGGGGGTCCCTACAATGAGCAGTTCTTC. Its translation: CASSDGGPYNEQFF.

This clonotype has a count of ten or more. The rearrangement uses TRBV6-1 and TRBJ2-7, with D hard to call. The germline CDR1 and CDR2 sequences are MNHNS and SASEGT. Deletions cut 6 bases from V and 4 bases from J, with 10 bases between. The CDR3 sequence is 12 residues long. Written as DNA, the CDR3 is TGTGCCAGCAGCCGCGCTAGTTACGAGCAGTACTTC. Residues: CASSRASYEQYF.

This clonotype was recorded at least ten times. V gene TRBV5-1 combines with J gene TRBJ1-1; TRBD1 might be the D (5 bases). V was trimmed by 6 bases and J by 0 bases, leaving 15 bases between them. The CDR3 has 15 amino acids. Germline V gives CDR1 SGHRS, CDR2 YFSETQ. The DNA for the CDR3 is TGCGCCAGCAATAGGGACGGGAACGTGAACACTGAAGCTTTCTTT. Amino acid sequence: CASNRDGNVNTEAFF. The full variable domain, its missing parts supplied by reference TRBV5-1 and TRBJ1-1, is KAGVTQTPRYLIKTRGQQVTLSCSPISGHRSVSWYQQTPGQGLQFLFEYFSETQRNKGNFPGRFSGRQFSNSRSEMNVSTLELGDSALYLCASNRDGNVNTEAFFGQGTRLTVV.

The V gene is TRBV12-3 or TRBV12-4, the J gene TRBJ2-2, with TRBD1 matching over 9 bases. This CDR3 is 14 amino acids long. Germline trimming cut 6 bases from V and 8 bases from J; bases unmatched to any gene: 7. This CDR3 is CASRIHRGLGELFF. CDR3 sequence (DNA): TGTGCCAGCAGGATTCACAGGGGGCTGGGGGAGCTGTTTTTT.

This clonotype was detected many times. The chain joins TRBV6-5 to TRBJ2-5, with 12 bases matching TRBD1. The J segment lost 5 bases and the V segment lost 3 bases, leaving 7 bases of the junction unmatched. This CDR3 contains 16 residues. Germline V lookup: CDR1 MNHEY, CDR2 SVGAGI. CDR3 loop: CASSYTGTGGPETQYF. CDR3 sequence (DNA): TGTGCCAGCAGTTATACCGGGACAGGGGGCCCGGAGACCCAGTACTTC.

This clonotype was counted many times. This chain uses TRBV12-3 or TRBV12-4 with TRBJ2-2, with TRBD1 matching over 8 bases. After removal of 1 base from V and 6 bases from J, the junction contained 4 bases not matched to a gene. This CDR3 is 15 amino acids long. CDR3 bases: TGTGCCAGCAGTTTAGGCCAACAGGGGGCCGGGGAGCTGTTTTTT. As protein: CASSLGQQGAGELFF.

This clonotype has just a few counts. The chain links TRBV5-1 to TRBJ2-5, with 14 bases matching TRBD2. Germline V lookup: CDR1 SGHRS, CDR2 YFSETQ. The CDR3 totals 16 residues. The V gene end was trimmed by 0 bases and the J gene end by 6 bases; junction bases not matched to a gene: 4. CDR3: CASSLGGLAGAQTQYF. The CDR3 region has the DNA TGCGCCAGCAGCTTGGGGGGACTAGCGGGAGCACAGACCCAGTACTTC.

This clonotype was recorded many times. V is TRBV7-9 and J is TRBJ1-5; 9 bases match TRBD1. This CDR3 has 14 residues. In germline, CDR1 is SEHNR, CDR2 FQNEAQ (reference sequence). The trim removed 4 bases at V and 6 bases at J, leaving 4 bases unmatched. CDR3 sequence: CASSSGQGSQPQHF. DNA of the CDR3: TGTGCCAGCAGCTCCGGACAGGGGAGTCAGCCCCAGCATTTT.